The 26 T cell receptor beta chains below all came from one sample that was sequenced in a study of cytomegalovirus exposure and HLA in healthy donors. Researchers ran the PCR with 60 Vbeta and 13 Jbeta primers. Assay: immunoSEQ multiplex PCR; the TCRdb copy retains only in-frame clones and omits some. This repertoire shows some 130,000 clones, 75% to 85% found once; its top ten account for around 3.1%. The sample consisted of PBMCs. The receptors come from a female donor in good health and CMV-seronegative.

The chain joins TRBV4-3 to TRBJ2-5; 9 bases agree with TRBD1. Germline values: CDR1 LGHNA, CDR2 YSLEER. The J segment lost 9 bases and the V segment lost 0 bases, leaving 8 bases of the junction unmatched. This CDR3 has 15 residues. This chain's CDR3 is CASSQEYRGLRAQYF. CDR3 in DNA: TGCGCCAGCAGCCAAGAGTACAGGGGGCTTCGGGCCCAGTACTTC.

The chain employs TRBV7-2 and TRBJ2-7, with D perhaps TRBD1 (5 bases). Trimming left V 5 bases short and J 2 bases short, with 19 bases between. The CDR3 covers 16 residues. Germline CDR1 and CDR2: SGHTA and FQGNSA. CDR3 sequence (DNA): TGTGCCAGCAGCCCACGACGGACAAGGGGTGCCTACGAGCAGTACTTC. It codes for CASSPRRTRGAYEQYF.

The chain recombines TRBV2 with TRBJ2-5; a weak D match, TRBD2 (6 bases). V was pared by 6 bases and J by 5 bases, with 13 bases between. The germline V gene encodes CDR1 SNHLY and CDR2 FYNNEI. The CDR3 covers 13 residues. The CDR3 coding sequence is TGTGCCAGCAGCTTGGGGGGATTCGAGACCCAGTACTTC. This encodes CASSLGGFETQYF.

A few counts support this clone. V and J are TRBV10-3 and TRBJ2-5; perhaps TRBD1 as D (8 bases). Germline V gene sequence: CDR1 ENHRY, CDR2 SYGVKD. The CDR3 is 13 residues long. V shed 10 bases and J shed 3 bases, with 15 bases lying between them. This CDR3 reads CATRTGREETQYF. The CDR3 bases are TGTGCCACAAGGACAGGGAGGGAAGAGACCCAGTACTTC.

This clone is a singleton in its sample. CDR3: CASSEFYVDDSSYEQYF. Written as DNA, the CDR3 is TGTGCCAGCAGTGAATTTTACGTCGATGACAGCTCCTACGAGCAGTACTTC. The chain couples TRBV25-1 to TRBJ2-5, with D possibly matching TRBD1 (5 bases). The J call may be faulty, since TRBJ2-7 better matches the DNA end. The CDR3 sequence is 17 residues long. Germline CDR1 MGHDK, CDR2 SYGVNS.

The chain is built from TRBV5-1 and TRBJ1-5; the D gene is possibly TRBD1 (5 bases). V was pared by 0 bases and J by 2 bases, with 12 bases between. Germline V CDR1 and CDR2: SGHRS, YFSETQ. There are 16 residues in the CDR3. In DNA, the CDR3 is TGCGCCAGCAGCTTGGTACCAGGGCTGGGCAATCAGCCCCAGCATTTT. Amino acids: CASSLVPGLGNQPQHF.

The sample holds a few counts of this clone. The chain has TRBV5-4 and TRBJ1-1; D is possibly TRBD1 (5 bases). Deletions cut 5 bases from V and 5 bases from J, with 22 bases between. Per germline, CDR1 SGHNT and CDR2 YYREEE (reference sequence). This CDR3 is built from 16 residues. CDR3 DNA: TGTGCCAGCAGGCCGGGGGGAGGTGGCGCGGGAACTGAAGCTTTCTTT. This translates into CASRPGGGGAGTEAFF.

V usage is TRBV30 and J usage is TRBJ2-7, with D perhaps TRBD1 (5 bases). The CDR3 loop spans 14 amino acids. Germline assignment: CDR1 GTSNPN and CDR2 SVGIG (reference sequence). V was pared by 4 bases and J by 4 bases, with 17 bases between. CDR3 residues: CAWNGPGSTYEQYF. CDR3 bases: TGTGCCTGGAATGGGCCAGGGTCGACTTACGAGCAGTACTTC.

Points on this clone: The junction does not match germline at one end; this may be a read error. Additional DNA sequences in this sample encode the identical CDR3. The chain couples TRBV6-1 to TRBJ1-5, with D perhaps matching TRBD1 (5 bases). The CDR3 is made up of 15 amino acids. Germline assignment: CDR1 MNHNS and CDR2 SASEGT. The CDR3 sequence is CASSELGGFNQPQHF. The DNA for the CDR3 is TGTGCCAGCAGTGAATTGGGGGGATTCAATCAGCCTCAGCATTTT.

The CDR3 loop is CASSYSPAGALNEQFF. CDR3 bases: TGTGCCAGCAGTTACTCGCCAGCGGGTGCGTTAAATGAGCAGTTCTTC. The chain links TRBV6-5 to TRBJ2-1; tentative D call: TRBD2 (6 bases). CDR1 and CDR2 from the germline V gene are MNHEY and SVGAGI. The CDR3 is 16 residues long. V was cut by 0 bases and J by 7 bases, with 16 bases left in between.

The chain has TRBV7-8 and TRBJ1-6; TRBD1 matches at 12 bases. Per germline, CDR1 SGHVS and CDR2 FQNEAQ. Trimming took 3 bases from V and 5 from J; bases not matched to a gene: 14. The CDR3 has 20 residues. This CDR3 reads CASSFLPRDRGRRDNSPLHF. CDR3 in DNA: TGTGCCAGCAGCTTCCTGCCCCGGGACAGGGGGCGTCGGGATAATTCACCCCTCCACTTT. Filled out from reference TRBV7-8 and TRBJ1-6, the complete variable domain reads GAGVSQSPRYKVAKRGQDVALRCDPISGHVSLFWYQQALGQGPEFLTYFQNEAQLDKSGLPSDRFFAERPEGSVSTLKIQRTQQEDSAVYLCASSFLPRDRGRRDNSPLHFGNGTRLTVT.

The chain employs TRBV28 and TRBJ2-5, with D uncertain. CDR1 and CDR2 from the germline V gene are MDHEN and SYDVKM. This CDR3 comprises 14 residues. V lost 3 bases and J 2 bases, leaving 10 bases between the germline ends. This CDR3 is CASSFPGGQETQYF. In DNA form, the CDR3 reads TGTGCCAGCAGTTTTCCAGGTGGTCAAGAGACCCAGTACTTC.

This clone was detected once. This chain joins TRBV11-3 and TRBJ1-1; TRBD1 might be the D (5 bases). Germline CDR1 and CDR2: SGHNT and YENEEA. The CDR3 contains 14 residues. Trimming removed 3 bases at V and 5 bases at J, with 13 bases between. The CDR3 protein is CASSLGQGGTEAFF. The DNA of the CDR3 is TGTGCCAGCAGCTTGGGGCAGGGTGGAACTGAAGCTTTCTTT.

The chain has TRBV7-2 and TRBJ1-4, with TRBD1 matching 7 bases. Germline CDR1 reads SGHTA; CDR2 reads FQGNSA. Germline trimming cut 1 base from V and 8 bases from J; bases unmatched to any gene: 1. The CDR3 sequence is 13 residues long. The CDR3, as DNA: TGTGCCAGCAGCTTAGAAGGGGGCGAAAAACTGTTTTTT. As protein: CASSLEGGEKLFF.

This chain links TRBV10-3 with TRBJ2-3, with 9 bases that match TRBD2. The J segment lost 4 bases and the V segment lost 2 bases, leaving 7 bases of the junction unmatched. The CDR3 totals 16 residues. CDR1 is ENHRY and CDR2 is SYGVKD in the germline V gene. The CDR3 here is CAISEPGGRGSDTQYF. The CDR3 DNA reads as TGTGCCATCAGTGAGCCGGGCGGGAGGGGGTCAGATACGCAGTATTTT.

The chain uses TRBV7-2 and TRBJ2-1, with 11 nucleotides matching TRBD2. The germline gives CDR1 SGHTA, CDR2 FQGNSA. V lost 3 bases, J lost 9 bases, and 7 bases stayed unmatched. This CDR3 is 15 amino acids long. The CDR3 DNA follows: TGTGCCAGCAGCTTTAATCTAGCGGGGGGAGGTGAGCAGTTCTTC. Its translation: CASSFNLAGGGEQFF.

The J gene is TRBJ2-1, the V gene TRBV28, with TRBD2 identical over 7 bases. The CDR3 spans 15 residues. V lost 6 bases to trimming and J lost 0 bases; unmatched junction nucleotides: 5. Germline V gives CDR1 MDHEN, CDR2 SYDVKM. This CDR3 reads CASRLLANSYNEQFF. The CDR3 DNA sequence: TGTGCCAGCAGACTACTAGCGAACTCCTACAATGAGCAGTTCTTC.

The gene calls are TRBV13 and TRBJ2-4, with a weak D call TRBD1 (5 bases). V lost 1 base and J lost 4, with 11 bases in between. Germline V CDR1 and CDR2: PRHDT, FYEKMQ (reference sequence). The CDR3 length is 15 residues. The chain's CDR3 is CASSLAGQRKNIQYF. As DNA, the CDR3 is TGTGCCAGCAGCTTAGCAGGGCAGAGGAAAAACATTCAGTACTTC.

This sequence joins TRBV5-4 and TRBJ2-7, with 8 bases fitting TRBD1. Germline assignment: CDR1 SGHNT and CDR2 YYREEE (reference sequence). Unmatched junction bases numbered 4, after V lost 0 bases and J lost 2 bases. The CDR3 contains 15 residues. CDR3 in amino acids: CASSLGQGSTYEQYF. DNA of the CDR3: TGTGCCAGCAGCTTGGGACAGGGGTCGACCTACGAGCAGTACTTC.

The chain has TRBV28 and TRBJ2-7; D gene ambiguous. V was trimmed by 7 bases and J by 1 base, leaving 5 bases between them. There are 11 residues in the CDR3. In germline, CDR1 is MDHEN, CDR2 SYDVKM. Here the CDR3 DNA reads TGTGCCAGCAAGACTTCCTACGAGCAGTACTTC. Residues: CASKTSYEQYF.

This chain joins TRBV18 and TRBJ2-3; D is perhaps TRBD2 (5 bases). The germline V gene has CDR1 KGHSH and CDR2 LQKENI. V gave up 4 bases and J gave up 6 bases, with 11 bases separating them. This CDR3 has 13 amino acids. CDR3 DNA: TGTGCCAGCTCACTAGCGCCGAGGGATACGCAGTATTTT. Residues: CASSLAPRDTQYF.

The chain combines TRBV9 with TRBJ2-5; 10 bases map to TRBD2. This CDR3 is 16 amino acids long. V shed 4 bases and J 4 bases; nucleotides not matched to a gene: 10. From germline, CDR1 is SGDLS and CDR2 YYNGEE. The CDR3 region has the DNA TGTGCCAGCAGCCCCCTGGGGCTAGCGGGGGCAGAGACCCAGTACTTC. It encodes CASSPLGLAGAETQYF.

V gene TRBV28 combines with J gene TRBJ1-4; possible D gene TRBD1, 6 bases. CDR1 is MDHEN, CDR2 SYDVKM, per germline. This CDR3 has 17 residues. The V end was cut by 4 bases, the J end by 2 bases, with 17 bases between. The CDR3 sequence: CASSSIQGLFTNEKLFF. The CDR3 nucleotides read TGTGCCAGCAGTTCAATCCAGGGGTTGTTTACTAATGAAAAACTGTTTTTT.

This chain connects TRBV4-3 to TRBJ1-4; D ambiguous. Germline CDR1 LGHNA, CDR2 YSLEER. This CDR3 contains 16 residues. V was clipped by 0 bases and J by 3 bases, with 11 bases between them. CDR3: CASSQDLGLANEKLFF. The CDR3 region has the DNA TGCGCCAGCAGCCAAGATCTCGGGTTAGCTAATGAAAAACTGTTTTTT.

This clone was recorded only once. The genes are TRBV19 and TRBJ2-1; TRBD2 agrees at 7 bases. Germline trimming cut 3 bases from V and 10 bases from J; bases unmatched to any gene: 6. This CDR3 has 13 amino acids. Germline lookup yields CDR1 LNHDA and CDR2 SQIVND (reference sequence). The CDR3 sequence: CASSIGAGVEQFF. CDR3 coding DNA: TGTGCCAGTAGTATCGGTGCGGGGGTAGAGCAGTTCTTC.

The chain combines TRBV28 with TRBJ1-6; D remains ambiguous. CDR3 length: 14 residues. Between the trimmed V and J ends, which lost 2 bases and 6 bases, there was a span of 8 bases. Germline loops: CDR1 MDHEN, CDR2 SYDVKM. CDR3 in DNA: TGTGCCAGCAGTTTAAGGAGTAGTAATTCACCCCTCCACTTT. Translation: CASSLRSSNSPLHF.